This entry features one TCR beta chain sequence. This sample stems from a study of blood T cell repertoires in COVID-19. Study-level background: The origin of the acute and convalescent COVID-19 samples was the United States, Italy and Spain. Sources were T cells, B-cell-depleted T cells, or PBMCs; the material itself was cDNA or gDNA.

The germline CDR1 and CDR2 sequences are MNHEY and SMNVEV (reference sequence). The CDR3 sequence is 14 residues long. V shed 10 bases and J 5 bases; nucleotides not matched to a gene: 10. The data were produced by immunoSEQ multiplex PCR, yet TCRdb's version contains in-frame clones alone and is incomplete. The sample has roughly 100,000 clones, 70% to 90% seen once; the top ten hold 1.5% to 2%. The V call is TRBV27, the J call TRBJ2-1; 8 bases are shared with TRBD1. This receptor was obtained from an elderly man with acute or convalescent COVID-19. The source material was peripheral blood. The CDR3 loop reads CAIAGTGRHNEQFF. CDR3 DNA sequence: TGTGCCATAGCCGGGACAGGTAGACACAATGAGCAGTTCTTC.